The next 15 T cell receptor beta chains were all read from a single sample in a study of breast tumors, draining lymph nodes, adjacent tissues. TCRdb passed the multiplex PCR reads through MiXCR, listing each CDR3 protein once. The sample shows 150,000 to 200,000 distinct CDR3 sequences, approximately 33% of them seen only once. The lymph nodes were axillary draining lymph nodes from breast cancer patients. The sequencing sample was made of axillary lymph node tissue. Every receptor here comes from a female donor with breast cancer. Some clones in this sample may be carry-over from other donors' samples.

This clonotype has a count of ten or more. V usage is TRBV7-9 and J usage is TRBJ2-5; 8 bases fit TRBD1. The CDR3 covers 16 residues. Germline CDR1 reads SEHNR; CDR2 reads FQNEAQ (reference sequence). Trimming removed 1 base from V and 5 bases from J; junction bases left unmatched: 9. Here the CDR3 DNA reads TGTGCCAGCAGCTTAGACGCAGGGGGCGTCGCGGAGACCCAGTACTTC. Amino acids: CASSLDAGGVAETQYF. Full variable domain (rest looked up from reference TRBV7-9 and TRBJ2-5): DTGVSQNPRHKITKRGQNVTFRCDPISEHNRLYWYRQTLGQGPEFLTYFQNEAQLEKSRLLSDRFSAERPKGSFSTLEIQRTEQGDSAMYLCASSLDAGGVAETQYFGPGTRLLVL.

Concerning this clonotype itself: A much larger clone lies a single base off, so this may be a read error. V usage is TRBV20-1 and J usage is TRBJ2-5; the D gene could be TRBD1 or TRBD2 (5 bases each). The CDR3 runs 12 residues. Per the germline V gene, CDR1 is DFQATT and CDR2 is SNEGSKA (reference sequence). CDR3 in DNA: TGCAGTGCCCTCTGGGGCTGGGAGACCCCGTACTTC. It yields the protein CSALWGWETPYF.

This clonotype has at least ten counts. The chain has TRBV14 and TRBJ1-3, with D perhaps TRBD1 (6 bases). The germline V gene encodes CDR1 SGHDN and CDR2 FVKESK. The CDR3 totals 16 residues. With 3 bases removed from V and 0 bases from J, the gap between germline ends came to 12 bases. Here the CDR3 DNA reads TGTGCCAGCAGCCAGGGGGGGCAGATCTCTGGAAACACCATATATTTT. Translating gives CASSQGGQISGNTIYF.

This clonotype was counted at least ten times. CDR3 sequence: CASSGQTRQGGSPLHF. Written as DNA, the CDR3 is TGTGCCAGCAGCGGACAAACGCGACAGGGGGGTTCACCCCTCCACTTT. V is TRBV9 and J is TRBJ1-6; 9 bases line up with TRBD1. The CDR3 loop spans 16 amino acids. The V gene end was trimmed by 3 bases and the J gene end by 9 bases; junction bases not matched to a gene: 10. Germline values: CDR1 SGDLS, CDR2 YYNGEE.

The sample holds one count of this clonotype. The chain employs TRBV7-6 and TRBJ2-7, with TRBD1 matching 7 bases. The V segment lost 2 bases and the J segment 2 bases; nucleotides outside the gene matches: 9. Looked up from germline, CDR1 is SGHVS and CDR2 is FNYEAQ. The CDR3 sequence is 16 residues long. The CDR3 sequence: CASSLYSGDSTYEQYF. The CDR3 nucleotides are TGTGCCAGCAGCTTATACTCCGGGGACAGCACCTACGAGCAGTACTTC. Using reference TRBV7-6 and TRBJ2-7 for the parts outside the CDR3, the full variable domain is GAGVSQSPRYKVTKRGQDVALRCDPISGHVSLYWYRQALGQGPEFLTYFNYEAQQDKSGLPNDRFSAERPEGSISTLTIQRTEQRDSAMYRCASSLYSGDSTYEQYFGPGTRLTVT.

The V and J genes are TRBV29-1 and TRBJ1-2; the D gene is possibly TRBD1 (6 bases). This CDR3 is 15 amino acids long. Looked up from germline, CDR1 is SQVTM and CDR2 is ANQGSEA. Trimming removed 6 bases from V and 7 bases from J, with 24 bases in between. The CDR3 DNA sequence: TGCAGCGTAGACTCCACGGACAGACTTGGGGCTGGCTACACCTTC. Protein product: CSVDSTDRLGAGYTF.

As to this clonotype: Just one base apart from a much larger clone, this may be a read error. The genes are TRBV6-5 and TRBJ2-5; TRBD1 matches 9 bases. This CDR3 has 14 amino acids. The germline V gene encodes CDR1 MNHEY and CDR2 SVGAGI. CDR3 sequence: CASGYTGQGVTQYF. For the CDR3, the DNA is TGTGCCAGCGGTTACACGGGACAGGGAGTCACCCAGTACTTC.

The J gene is TRBJ1-1, the V gene TRBV14; D ambiguous. V lost 3 bases to trimming and J lost 0 bases, with 11 bases between them. The CDR3 totals 15 residues. CDR1 SGHDN and CDR2 FVKESK come from the germline V gene. Here the CDR3 DNA reads TGTGCCAGCAGCCAGGACGTCCCCATGAACACTGAAGCTTTCTTT. It yields the protein CASSQDVPMNTEAFF.

The chain couples TRBV24-1 to TRBJ2-5; a weak D match, TRBD2 (5 bases). This CDR3 comprises 14 residues. Germline CDR1 and CDR2: KGHDR and SFDVKD. Trimming shortened V by 6 bases and J by 5 bases, and 15 bases separated the two germline ends. The CDR3, as DNA: TGTGCCACCAGTAAGACCACGGGGATCGAGACCCAGTACTTC. Translating it yields CATSKTTGIETQYF.

This clonotype was seen ten or more times. This rearrangement joins TRBV7-9 to TRBJ2-7, with D uncertain. Looked up from germline, CDR1 is SEHNR and CDR2 is FQNEAQ (reference sequence). V dropped 4 bases and J dropped 2 bases, with 12 bases sitting between them. This CDR3 is 14 amino acids long. The DNA of the CDR3 is TGTGCCAGCAGCTGGGATTTGGTGCCCTACGAGCAGTACTTC. This translates into CASSWDLVPYEQYF.

This chain connects TRBV7-2 to TRBJ2-7; 8 nucleotides line up with TRBD2. V lost 0 bases, J lost 2 bases, and 6 bases stayed unmatched. The CDR3 is 16 residues long. Germline values: CDR1 SGHTA, CDR2 FQGNSA. CDR3 sequence reads: CASSLAQAGATYEQYF. Written as DNA, the CDR3 is TGTGCCAGCAGCTTAGCGCAAGCGGGGGCGACCTACGAGCAGTACTTC.

By share, this clonotype ranks as medium-sized. The genes are TRBV4-2 and TRBJ2-3; D is ambiguous. Trimming took off 0 bases at V and 3 bases at J, with 7 bases between the two ends. This CDR3 has 14 amino acids. CDR1 is LGHNA and CDR2 is YNFKEQ in the germline V gene. The CDR3 reads CASSQDLGTDTQYF. The CDR3 nucleotides read TGTGCCAGCAGCCAAGACCTCGGTACAGATACGCAGTATTTT.

Comment on this clonotype: Given a much more abundant clone one base away, this may be a read error. The rearrangement links TRBV19 to TRBJ2-1; a possible D gene is TRBD2 (6 bases). Germline values: CDR1 LNHDA, CDR2 SQIVND (reference sequence). The CDR3 length is 16 residues. CDR3 sequence (DNA): TGTGCCAGTAGTACTCCGGGGGACGCCATATACAGTGAGCAGTTCTTC. It codes for CASSTPGDAIYSEQFF.

This clonotype was observed a few times. A much larger clone lies a single base off, so this may be a read error. CDR3 sequence: CASSWWTASSANEKLFF. The DNA for the CDR3 is TGTGCCAGCAGCTGGTGGACAGCGTCTTCAGCTAATGAAAAACTGTTTTTT. This chain connects TRBV5-6 to TRBJ1-4, with D possibly TRBD1 on 6 matching bases. This CDR3 has 17 amino acids. Deletions cut 3 bases from V and 3 bases from J, with 18 bases between. CDR1 and CDR2 (germline): SGHDT, YYEEEE. The complete variable domain, with remaining parts taken from reference TRBV5-6 and TRBJ1-4, reads DAGVTQSPTHLIKTRGQQVTLRCSPKSGHDTVSWYQQALGQGPQFIFQYYEEEERQRGNFPDRFSGHQFPNYSSELNVNALLLGDSALYLCASSWWTASSANEKLFFGSGTQLSVL.

The V and J genes are TRBV3-1 and TRBJ2-7, with 7 positions matching TRBD1. The length of the CDR3 is 15 residues. The V gene end was trimmed by 0 bases and the J gene end by 1 base; junction bases not matched to a gene: 3. Germline V gives CDR1 LGHDT, CDR2 YNNKEL (reference sequence). CDR3 residues: CASSQDRDRSYEQYF. As DNA, the CDR3 is TGTGCCAGCAGCCAAGATCGGGACAGATCCTACGAGCAGTACTTC.